The entry below gives a single T cell receptor (beta chain) sequence along with its context. Per the authors' pipeline: It was from reference gene primer amplification that nucleated cell counts were estimated. Here immunoSEQ multiplex PCR was the method, and the copy in TCRdb shows in-frame clones only, minus some. The V and J calls and clone size were taken over from that table, and D and trimming were inferred from the DNA. In the table there are under 250,000 clones, 80% to 85% of which are singletons. The source of the sample is a study of blood T cell repertoires in COVID-19. Overall study context: PBMCs, B-cell-depleted T cells, or T cells provided the cDNA or gDNA that made up the material.

V was clipped by 0 bases and J by 1 base, with 13 bases between them. The CDR3 runs 18 residues. CDR1 LGHDT and CDR2 YNNKEL come from the germline V gene (reference sequence). The specimen sequenced was peripheral blood. The TCR was taken from a man aged 35-49 years with acute or convalescent COVID-19. The rearrangement links TRBV3-1 (or the pseudogene TRBV3-2) to TRBJ2-6, with a possible D match to TRBD1 (5 bases). Here the CDR3 reads CASSQEWGLRSGANVLTF. The DNA for the CDR3 is TGTGCCAGCAGCCAAGAATGGGGCCTAAGGTCTGGGGCCAACGTCCTGACTTTC.